This TCR beta chain emerged from a study of blood T cell repertoires in COVID-19. Background on the study: From T cells, B-cell-depleted T cells, or PBMCs came the material, which was cDNA or gDNA.

Germline V CDR1 and CDR2: SNHLY, FYNNEI. The V end was cut by 2 bases, the J end by 6 bases, with 11 bases between. This CDR3 comprises 13 residues. In the source study's methods: The authors estimated nucleated cell counts from reference gene primer amplification. The assay was immunoSEQ multiplex PCR, and TCRdb's table has in-frame clones only and misses some. That table is the source of V, J and clone size, and D and trimming were worked out from the DNA. The sample has roughly 70,000 clones; roughly 72% are singletons. This chain connects TRBV2 to TRBJ2-7; D ambiguous. Sample: peripheral blood. This TCR was sampled from a man between 60 and 75 years old with COVID-19, enrolled during active disease. The CDR3 DNA reads TGTGCCAGCAGTGAATCCGGAGTGCGCGAGCAGTACTTC. As protein: CASSESGVREQYF.